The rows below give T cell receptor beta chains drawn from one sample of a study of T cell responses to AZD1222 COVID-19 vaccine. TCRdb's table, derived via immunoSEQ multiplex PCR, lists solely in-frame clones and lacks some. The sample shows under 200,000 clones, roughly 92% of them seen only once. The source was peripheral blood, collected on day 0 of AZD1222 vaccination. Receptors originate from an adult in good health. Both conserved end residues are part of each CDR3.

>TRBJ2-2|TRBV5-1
CASSLRSVSGPTGELFF
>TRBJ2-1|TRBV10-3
CAISEARNEQFF
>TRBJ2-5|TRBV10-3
CAIGTSGQETQYF
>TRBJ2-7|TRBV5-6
CASSRTSGGAYEQYF
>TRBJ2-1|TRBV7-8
CASSLFWAGGYNEQFF
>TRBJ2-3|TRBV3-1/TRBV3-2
CASSQQGRTTDTQYF
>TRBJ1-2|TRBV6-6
CASSSPRQGNYGYTF
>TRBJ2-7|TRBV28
CASRFHYEQYF
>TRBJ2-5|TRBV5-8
CASSLVLGRETQYF
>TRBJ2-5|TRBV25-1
CASSDPGGRETQYF
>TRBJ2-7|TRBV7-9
CASSLDGQEGHYEQYF
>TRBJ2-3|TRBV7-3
CASSHEGGRPGLADTQYF
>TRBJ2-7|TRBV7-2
CASSNRGNYEQYF
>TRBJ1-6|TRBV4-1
CASSLGWGGTSSPLHF
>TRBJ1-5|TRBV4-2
CASSQDLRQPQHF
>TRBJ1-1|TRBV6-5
CASSYSSRGDRAEAFF
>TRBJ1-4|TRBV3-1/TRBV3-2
CASSPRFPGVRGEKLFF
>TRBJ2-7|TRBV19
CASSMGGQGASYEQYF
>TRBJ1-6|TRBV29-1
CSVAGGLGSPLHF
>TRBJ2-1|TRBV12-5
CASGLVLGGGFSEQFF
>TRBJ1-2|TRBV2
CASESQYGYTF
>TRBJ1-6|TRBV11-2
CASSGLKKVSGSPLHF
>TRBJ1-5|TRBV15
CATSGRQGIQPQHF